Following are 11 T cell receptor beta chains from one sample sequenced in a study of technical replicates of blood from several donors. Clones were sequenced by immunoSEQ multiplex PCR, and TCRdb holds only the in-frame ones, with some missing. The repertoire has about 70,000 clones, approximately 96% of them found once; the top ten carry approximately 0.2%. The specimen was T cells isolated from PBMCs. Source of these receptors: a human donor in good health.

The chain combines TRBV10-1 with TRBJ1-1, with no clear D. Germline CDR1 and CDR2: WNHNN and SYGVQD (reference sequence). V was shortened by 4 bases and J by 1 base, with 7 bases between the two germline ends. The CDR3 runs to 13 residues. CDR3 protein: CASSGRGNTEAFF. The DNA of the CDR3 is TGCGCCAGCAGTGGGCGAGGGAACACTGAAGCTTTCTTT.

J is TRBJ1-1 and V is TRBV5-4, with TRBD1 identical over 10 bases. This CDR3 region has 14 residues. The germline V gene encodes CDR1 SGHNT and CDR2 YYREEE (reference sequence). V shed 4 bases and J 4 bases; nucleotides not matched to a gene: 4. CDR3 protein: CASSSGQGGTEAFF. CDR3 sequence (DNA): TGTGCCAGCAGCAGCGGACAGGGGGGCACTGAAGCTTTCTTT.

This clone was observed a few times. V gene TRBV7-2 combines with J gene TRBJ2-3; 10 bases are a match to TRBD2. This CDR3 is built from 13 residues. The V and J ends lost 5 bases and 10 bases, in that order; junction bases with no gene match: 6. Germline-derived CDR1 and CDR2 are SGHTA and FQGNSA. The CDR3 spells CASSPSSGRAQYF. The CDR3, as DNA: TGTGCCAGCAGCCCGTCTAGCGGGAGAGCGCAGTATTTT.

The rearrangement joins TRBV10-2 to TRBJ2-7; D is unresolved. Germline CDR1 and CDR2: WSHSY and SAAADI. CDR3 size: 15 residues. V was pared by 2 bases and J by 6 bases, with 17 bases between. Written as DNA, the CDR3 is TGCGCCAGCAGTGAGGGGTTAGCTCTTCCCTCCGAGCAGTACTTC. Translating it yields CASSEGLALPSEQYF.

The CDR3 is CASSLEGGSLSEQYF. DNA for the CDR3: TGTGCCAGCAGCTTAGAGGGCGGGAGTCTTTCCGAGCAGTACTTC. The chain joins TRBV11-2 to TRBJ2-7, with 7 bases that match TRBD2. With V trimmed by 0 bases and J by 6 bases, 8 bases remained unmatched. The CDR3 sequence is 15 residues long. Germline V gives CDR1 SGHAT, CDR2 FQNNGV.

This chain uses TRBV4-1 with TRBJ2-7; no definite D call. Trimming removed 0 bases at V and 3 bases at J, with 12 bases between. The germline CDR1 and CDR2 sequences are MGHRA and YSYEKL. The length of the CDR3 is 15 residues. CDR3 bases: TGCGCCAGCAGCCAAGACCTGGGCACTTACTACGAGCAGTACTTC. Its translation: CASSQDLGTYYEQYF.

The V and J genes are TRBV7-8 and TRBJ1-1, with D perhaps TRBD1 (5 bases). Trimming took 1 base from V and 2 from J, leaving 11 bases between them. The germline gives CDR1 SGHVS, CDR2 FQNEAQ. The CDR3 totals 15 residues. CDR3 coding DNA: TGTGCCAGCAGCTTAGTTCCCGGGGGAAACACTGAAGCTTTCTTT. It encodes CASSLVPGGNTEAFF.

The J gene is TRBJ2-5, the V gene TRBV6-5; 9 nucleotides agree with TRBD2. Trimming removed 6 bases from V and 4 bases from J; junction bases left unmatched: 6. Germline CDR1 MNHEY, CDR2 SVGAGI. There are 14 residues in the CDR3. CDR3 nucleotides: TGTGCCAGCAGAGATAGCGGGGGACGAGAGACCCAGTACTTC. It encodes CASRDSGGRETQYF.

This chain joins TRBV27 and TRBJ2-1, with no clear D. The CDR3 runs to 12 residues. V gave up 3 bases and J gave up 6 bases, with 6 bases separating them. In germline, CDR1 is MNHEY, CDR2 SMNVEV (reference sequence). This CDR3 reads CASSLTLNEQFF. The CDR3 DNA is TGTGCCAGCAGTTTGACTCTCAATGAGCAGTTCTTC.

The J gene is TRBJ2-7, the V gene TRBV11-2; 8 positions agree with TRBD1. Germline values: CDR1 SGHAT, CDR2 FQNNGV. CDR3 length: 14 amino acids. After removal of 3 bases from V and 4 bases from J, the junction contained 5 bases not matched to a gene. The CDR3 sequence is CASSFQDRGYEQYF. CDR3 coding DNA: TGTGCCAGCAGCTTTCAAGACAGGGGTTACGAGCAGTACTTC.

The J gene is TRBJ1-5, the V gene TRBV6-1; D call uncertain. Per germline, CDR1 MNHNS and CDR2 SASEGT. The CDR3 sequence is 14 residues long. Trimming cost V 3 bases and J 0 bases, with 6 bases left between them. The CDR3 region is CASSDPPSNQPQHF. The CDR3 nucleotides read TGTGCCAGCAGTGATCCTCCTAGCAATCAGCCCCAGCATTTT.